Sequencing of this T cell receptor beta chain was carried out in a study of T cells in Graves' hyperthyroidism and ophthalmopathy. CDR1 is SNHLY, CDR2 FYNNEI, per germline. With 8 bases clipped from V and 3 bases from J, the junction kept 7 bases outside the gene matches. The CDR3 consists of 13 residues. Recently diagnosed hyperthyroidism of less than 2 months' duration affected patients aged 18 to 65. Each diagnosis drew on symptoms, thyroxine, TRAb, thyroid ultrasound and orbital computed tomography findings. Fresh peripheral blood, 7.5 to 10 ml, was the source of the PBMCs. The source material, RNA transcripts, was used to amplify TCR beta CDR3 regions. Researchers ran a first-round RT-PCR on the TCR CDR3 using the HTBI primer set. TCRdb itself ran the multiplex PCR reads through MiXCR, one entry per CDR3 protein. The sample holds roughly 350,000 distinct CDR3 sequences, around 14% seen once. This clonotype was detected ten times or more.

The rearrangement links TRBV2 to TRBJ2-7, with 7 nucleotides matching TRBD1. Sequenced input: blood. The clonotype was recovered from a woman in her twenties or thirties with Graves' hyperthyroidism. Written as DNA, the CDR3 is TGTGCCAGCGGCCGGGACAGACTCTACGAGCAGTACTTC. This translates into CASGRDRLYEQYF.